Presented here are 31 T cell receptor beta chains from one specimen sequenced in a study of regulatory T cells in long-lasting Graves disease. Arm-PCR of CDR3 regions with iRepertoire HTBI primers generated TCR beta libraries. TCRdb ran MiXCR on the multiplex PCR reads and lists one entry per CDR3 protein. The profile covers some 450,000 distinct CDR3 sequences, with over 15% appearing a single time and roughly a tenth taken by the ten largest. Time point meaning: newly diagnosed GD, antithyroid drugs for less than 3 months. Preparation of the TCR library used RNA extracted from PBMCs. A further study also used this sample, focusing on T cells in Graves' hyperthyroidism and ophthalmopathy.

Sequencing was performed on peripheral blood mononuclear cells (PBMCs), taken at new diagnosis, from a patient treated with antithyroid drugs. The receptors stem from a woman between 25 and 40 years old with Graves disease.

This clonotype was observed many times. The genes are TRBV5-1 and TRBJ2-3; D might be TRBD1 (8 bases). The CDR3 has 15 amino acids. Germline V gene lookup returns CDR1 SGHRS and CDR2 YFSETQ. The V and J ends lost 4 bases and 1 base respectively, with 13 bases between them. In nucleotides, the CDR3 is TGCGCCAGCAGCCAAGCGGGACAGGGCACAGATACGCAGTATTTT. Translation gives CASSQAGQGTDTQYF.

The chain uses TRBV11-2 and TRBJ1-5; no reliable D call. The ends were cut back, 5 bases at V and 3 bases at J, with 11 bases in the middle. Germline loops: CDR1 SGHAT, CDR2 FQNNGV. The CDR3 contains 14 residues. The CDR3 reads CASSPSSNNQPQHF. The DNA of the CDR3 is TGTGCCAGCAGCCCCAGCAGTAACAATCAGCCCCAGCATTTT.

The chain joins TRBV14 to TRBJ2-2, with D uncertain. This CDR3 is 16 amino acids long. With 1 base removed from V and 3 bases from J, the gap between germline ends came to 12 bases. Per germline, CDR1 SGHDN and CDR2 FVKESK. The CDR3 sequence: CASSQVANRDTGELFF. The CDR3 nucleotides are TGTGCCAGCAGCCAAGTCGCCAACCGGGACACCGGGGAGCTGTTTTTT.

This clonotype was seen at least ten times. The J gene is TRBJ2-3, the V gene TRBV27; 7 bases align to TRBD2. V shed 6 bases, J shed 2 bases, and the junction held 2 bases outside the gene matches. CDR3 length: 13 amino acids. Germline-derived CDR1 and CDR2 are MNHEY and SMNVEV (reference sequence). Here the CDR3 DNA reads TGTGCCAGCAGGGGGGGGACCACAGATACGCAGTATTTT. Protein product: CASRGGTTDTQYF.

This clonotype occurred many times. V and J are TRBV5-1 and TRBJ1-1, with 7 bases aligning to TRBD1. There are 16 residues in the CDR3. The trim removed 2 bases at V and 1 base at J, leaving 8 bases unmatched. Germline values: CDR1 SGHRS, CDR2 YFSETQ. CDR3 nucleotides: TGCGCCAGCAGCTTCCGACAGGGCATGGGGAACACTGAAGCTTTCTTT. Translation: CASSFRQGMGNTEAFF.

This clonotype has a handful of counts. The rearrangement joins TRBV15 to TRBJ1-5; D gene uncertain. Germline V gene data show CDR1 as LNHNV and CDR2 as YYDKDF (reference sequence). This CDR3 is built from 13 residues. The V end lost 10 bases, the J end lost 1 base, and 11 bases lay between the germline ends. The CDR3 here is CAIARGSNQPQHF. CDR3 DNA: TGTGCCATCGCGCGAGGCAGCAATCAGCCCCAGCATTTT.

This clonotype was seen repeatedly, ten times or more. V gene TRBV12-3 or TRBV12-4 combines with J gene TRBJ2-7; 11 bases match TRBD1. CDR3 size: 14 residues. V lost 6 bases and J lost 3; bases outside the gene matches: 4. The DNA of the CDR3 is TGTGCCAGCAGCCCGGGACAGGGGGTCTACGAGCAGTACTTC. It encodes CASSPGQGVYEQYF.

This clonotype has ten or more counts. The chain links TRBV12-3 or TRBV12-4 to TRBJ2-2; no clear D. CDR3 length: 15 amino acids. V was shortened by 5 bases and J by 0 bases, with 10 bases between the two germline ends. Here the CDR3 reads CASSRAATNTGELFF. The CDR3 region has the DNA TGTGCCAGCAGTAGGGCAGCTACGAACACCGGGGAGCTGTTTTTT.

This clonotype was seen ten or more times. This chain connects TRBV29-1 to TRBJ2-1, with D possibly being TRBD2 (6 bases). The CDR3 has 13 amino acids. Trimming cost V 6 bases and J 3 bases, with 12 bases left between them. Germline CDR1 SQVTM, CDR2 ANQGSEA. The CDR3 is CSVPGLDYNEQFF. In DNA form, the CDR3 reads TGCAGCGTGCCGGGACTTGACTACAATGAGCAGTTCTTC.

This clonotype was seen ten or more times. This chain links TRBV7-2 with TRBJ1-2; unclear D gene. Trimming took 5 bases from V and 3 from J, leaving 16 bases between them. CDR1 and CDR2 (germline): SGHTA, FQGNSA. CDR3 length equals 15 residues. CDR3 sequence: CASSRGVGSDYGYTF. The CDR3 DNA is TGTGCCAGCAGCCGCGGGGTAGGGTCGGACTATGGCTACACCTTC.

Ten or more counts support this clonotype. The chain has TRBV20-1 and TRBJ2-1, with 9 bases fitting TRBD2. Trimming removed 6 bases from V and 8 bases from J; junction bases left unmatched: 11. This CDR3 is 14 amino acids long. The germline V gene has CDR1 DFQATT and CDR2 SNEGSKA (reference sequence). This CDR3 reads CSAPGLAPWDEQFF. The CDR3 DNA reads as TGCAGTGCCCCCGGACTAGCGCCCTGGGATGAGCAGTTCTTC.

A note on this clonotype: A much larger clone differs from this one at a single base, so this may be a read error. The chain is built from TRBV5-1 and TRBJ2-1; a weak D match, TRBD2 (5 bases). There are 15 residues in the CDR3. Germline V CDR1 and CDR2: SGHRS, YFSETQ. The CDR3 sequence: CASSLGLAKSDEQSF. CDR3 coding DNA: TGCGCCAGCAGCTTGGGGCTAGCAAAGAGCGATGAGCAGTCCTTC.

The sample holds many counts of this clonotype. One end of the junction does not line up with germline, which may come from a read error. The chain carries TRBV20-1 and TRBJ2-7; 7 bases are shared with TRBD1. Germline loops: CDR1 DFQATT, CDR2 SNEGSKA (reference sequence). This CDR3 is built from 11 residues. CDR3 residues: CSVITGVVAHF. CDR3 DNA sequence: TGCAGTGTCATAACAGGGGTTGTCGCCCACTTC.

This chain joins TRBV19 and TRBJ2-7; TRBD2 aligns across 9 bases. The CDR3 runs to 15 residues. V gave up 9 bases and J gave up 5 bases; unmatched junction bases: 14. Germline V gene lookup returns CDR1 LNHDA and CDR2 SQIVND (reference sequence). The CDR3, as DNA: TGTGCCAGAGCCCGAAAGGTAGCGGGAGATCACGAGCAGTACTTC. This gives the protein CARARKVAGDHEQYF.

This chain connects TRBV19 to TRBJ2-2, with 9 bases matching TRBD2. With V trimmed by 5 bases and J by 6 bases, 10 bases remained unmatched. The CDR3 extends over 16 amino acids. The germline V gene encodes CDR1 LNHDA and CDR2 SQIVND (reference sequence). The CDR3 sequence is CASSPLAGRISGELFF. The CDR3 bases are TGTGCCAGTAGTCCCCTAGCGGGAAGGATCTCCGGGGAGCTGTTTTTT.

To note about this clonotype: A single base separates this from a much larger clone, so it may be a read error. This chain links TRBV28 with TRBJ1-1; possible D gene TRBD1, 6 bases. Per the germline V gene, CDR1 is MDHEN and CDR2 is SYDVKM. The CDR3 runs 17 residues. V lost 5 bases and J 0 bases, leaving 19 bases between the germline ends. CDR3 in amino acids: CASSDLLGQTMNTEAFF. The CDR3, as DNA: TGTGCCAGCAGTGACCTACTCGGACAGACAATGAACACTGAAGCTTTCTTT.

This clonotype has at least ten counts. The gene calls are TRBV20-1 and TRBJ2-1, with D unresolved. The germline V and J ends were trimmed by 3 bases and 5 bases, with 5 bases remaining between them. The CDR3 has 11 amino acids. In germline, CDR1 is DFQATT, CDR2 SNEGSKA (reference sequence). The CDR3 DNA reads TGCAGTGCTAGGGGTGACAATGAGCAGTTCTTC. It encodes CSARGDNEQFF.

This clonotype was recorded at least ten times. This chain uses TRBV6-2 or TRBV6-3 with TRBJ2-4; 8 bases line up with TRBD1. This CDR3 is built from 14 residues. Germline V lookup: CDR1 MNHEY, CDR2 SVGEGT. V dropped 2 bases and J dropped 8; count of bases not matched to a gene: 5. CDR3 sequence: CASSYRDRRDIQYF. The CDR3 DNA reads TGTGCCAGCAGTTACAGGGACAGGAGGGACATTCAGTACTTC.

Many counts were recorded for this clonotype. The chain is built from TRBV12-3 or TRBV12-4 and TRBJ2-7; tentative D call: TRBD2 (6 bases). The V end lost 6 bases, the J end lost 3 bases, and 15 bases lay between the germline ends. The CDR3 totals 14 residues. The CDR3 sequence: CASSPGGGNYEQYF. CDR3 bases: TGTGCCAGCAGCCCCGGTGGGGGGAACTACGAGCAGTACTTC.

This clonotype has ten or more counts. This chain joins TRBV7-9 and TRBJ2-7; no clear D gene. The germline V and J ends were trimmed by 2 bases and 2 bases, with 10 bases remaining between them. The CDR3 is 14 amino acids. CDR1 and CDR2 (germline): SEHNR, FQNEAQ (reference sequence). CDR3 sequence (DNA): TGTGCCAGCAGCTTATCTGTGGCTCCCTACGAGCAGTACTTC. The encoded protein is CASSLSVAPYEQYF. The variable domain in full, completed from reference TRBV7-9 and TRBJ2-7, reads DTGVSQNPRHKITKRGQNVTFRCDPISEHNRLYWYRQTLGQGPEFLTYFQNEAQLEKSRLLSDRFSAERPKGSFSTLEIQRTEQGDSAMYLCASSLSVAPYEQYFGPGTRLTVT.

The chain carries TRBV6-2 or TRBV6-3 and TRBJ2-7; 12 bases fit TRBD1. Germline CDR1 reads MNHEY; CDR2 reads SVGEGT. The CDR3 has 15 amino acids. V trimming: 0 bases; J trimming: 6 bases; junction bases outside the gene matches: 3. The CDR3 DNA follows: TGTGCCAGCAGTTACTCGGGACAGGGGGCATCCGAGCAGTACTTC. Translating it yields CASSYSGQGASEQYF.

This clonotype was counted a few times. The chain is built from TRBV19 and TRBJ2-3, with 8 bases matching TRBD1. Germline V gives CDR1 LNHDA, CDR2 SQIVND (reference sequence). The length of the CDR3 is 17 residues. J was trimmed by 0 bases and V by 3 bases; bases with no gene match: 8. CDR3 sequence reads: CASSMWTGNPSTDTQYF. Here the CDR3 DNA reads TGTGCCAGTAGTATGTGGACAGGGAACCCTAGCACAGATACGCAGTATTTT. The whole variable domain, remainder taken from reference TRBV19 and TRBJ2-3, is DGGITQSPKYLFRKEGQNVTLSCEQNLNHDAMYWYRQDPGQGLRLIYYSQIVNDFQKGDIAEGYSVSREKKESFPLTVTSAQKNPTAFYLCASSMWTGNPSTDTQYFGPGTRLTVL.

There are a few counts of this clonotype. V usage is TRBV20-1 and J usage is TRBJ2-7; 7 bases are a match to TRBD1. Germline CDR1 and CDR2: DFQATT and SNEGSKA (reference sequence). J lost 4 bases, V lost 6 bases, and 12 bases had no gene match. This CDR3 comprises 14 residues. The CDR3 DNA reads as TGCAGTGCCCGGGAAGGGACAGCTATTTACGAGCAGTACTTC. The encoded protein is CSAREGTAIYEQYF.

In its sample, this clonotype was seen many times. The rearrangement joins TRBV7-3 to TRBJ1-6; a possible D gene is TRBD1 (6 bases). This CDR3 has 15 amino acids. V lost 6 bases and J lost 7, with 16 bases in between. Germline V gene sequence: CDR1 SGHTA, CDR2 FQGTGA. Here the CDR3 reads CASSLLGQENSPLHF. The CDR3 bases are TGTGCCAGCAGTCTCCTGGGACAAGAGAATTCACCCCTCCACTTT.

This clonotype has a count of ten or more. This chain links TRBV5-1 with TRBJ2-1; 7 nucleotides match TRBD1. V shed 4 bases and J 7 bases; nucleotides not matched to a gene: 14. The CDR3 contains 16 residues. Germline V gene data show CDR1 as SGHRS and CDR2 as YFSETQ. The DNA for the CDR3 is TGCGCCAGCAGCCGGACGGTCGGGACAGAGTTGAATGAGCAGTTCTTC. It encodes CASSRTVGTELNEQFF.

V usage is TRBV4-2 and J usage is TRBJ1-1; D ambiguous. This CDR3 has 16 residues. Trimming took 1 base from V and 4 from J, leaving 16 bases between them. CDR1 and CDR2 (germline): LGHNA, YNFKEQ. CDR3 in DNA: TGTGCCAGCAGCCAAGTAGGAGGTAGAACTGCCACTGAAGCTTTCTTT. Translation gives CASSQVGGRTATEAFF.

This clonotype has a count of ten or more. J is TRBJ2-7 and V is TRBV20-1; 9 bases fit TRBD1. V was clipped by 0 bases and J by 3 bases; unmatched bases: 6. The CDR3 has 15 amino acids. Germline V CDR1 and CDR2: DFQATT, SNEGSKA (reference sequence). CDR3: CSAREGQGLYYEQYF. The CDR3 DNA reads TGCAGTGCTAGAGAGGGACAGGGCCTATACTACGAGCAGTACTTC.

This clonotype was seen at least ten times. This chain joins TRBV5-5 and TRBJ2-3; 7 bases line up with TRBD1. V trimming: 4 bases; J trimming: 6 bases; junction bases outside the gene matches: 11. The germline CDR1 and CDR2 sequences are SGHKS and YYEKEE (reference sequence). CDR3 length equals 15 residues. CDR3 loop: CASSASGGRADTQYF. The DNA of the CDR3 is TGTGCCAGCAGCGCCTCAGGGGGACGGGCGGATACGCAGTATTTT.

This clonotype came up many times. The chain employs TRBV10-3 and TRBJ2-5, with 7 bases matching TRBD2. This CDR3 is 15 amino acids long. Germline trimming cut 6 bases from V and 0 bases from J; bases unmatched to any gene: 7. Germline V lookup: CDR1 ENHRY, CDR2 SYGVKD. CDR3 in DNA: TGTGCCATCAGGAAACCGGGACTACACCAAGAGACCCAGTACTTC. It encodes CAIRKPGLHQETQYF.

The chain carries TRBV14 and TRBJ1-1; D possibly corresponds to TRBD1 (5 bases). The length of the CDR3 is 12 residues. From germline, CDR1 is SGHDN and CDR2 FVKESK. V lost 3 bases and J 10 bases, leaving 12 bases between the germline ends. The CDR3 here is CASSHPGTRAFF. The DNA of the CDR3 is TGTGCCAGCAGCCATCCCGGGACCCGAGCTTTCTTT.

With regard to this clonotype: A much larger clone lies a single base off, so this may be a read error. This chain joins TRBV3-1 and TRBJ2-5; 9 nucleotides agree with TRBD1. The J call could be wrong; TRBJ2-7 is a better fit for the DNA end. The CDR3 length is 13 residues. CDR1 LGHDT and CDR2 YNNKEL come from the germline V gene (reference sequence). CDR3 in DNA: TGTGCCAGCAGTTCCGGGACAGGGTACGAGCAGTACTTC. Translated: CASSSGTGYEQYF.